This TCR beta chain was captured in a study of T cell repertoires in cytomegalovirus infection. Germline loops: CDR1 SEHNR, CDR2 FQNEAQ (reference sequence). The V and J ends lost 4 bases and 3 bases respectively, with 18 bases between them. The CDR3 consists of 16 residues. TCRdb reprocessed the reads via MiXCR and lists one record per CDR3 protein. Here the sample spans some 800,000 distinct CDR3 sequences, about 31% being singletons. In the case of this clonotype: Its antigen remains unidentified.

The rearrangement links TRBV7-9 to TRBJ1-1, with D possibly matching TRBD1 (6 bases). This receptor was obtained from a human donor in good health (CMV status not recorded). Some clones in this sample may be carry-over from other donors' samples. Sequences were derived from cultured CD8+ T cells from PBMCs, sampled from culture after CMV antigen stimulation. CDR3 sequence (DNA): TGTGCCAGCAGCTCCACAGGGTTCGGCGCGTACACTGAAGCTTTCTTT. This translates into CASSSTGFGAYTEAFF. The variable domain in full, completed from reference TRBV7-9 and TRBJ1-1, reads DTGVSQNPRHKITKRGQNVTFRCDPISEHNRLYWYRQTLGQGPEFLTYFQNEAQLEKSRLLSDRFSAERPKGSFSTLEIQRTEQGDSAMYLCASSSTGFGAYTEAFFGQGTRLTVV.